These 18 T cell receptor beta chains came from one sample sequenced in a study of lymphopenia after photon versus proton radiotherapy. The assay was immunoSEQ multiplex PCR, and TCRdb's table has in-frame clones only and misses some. This table holds around 150,000 clones, about nine tenths found once. Sample: peripheral blood, taken from a patient treated with photon-based radiotherapy. These receptors all stem from a man aged 50-59 years with gastric cancer.

The chain joins TRBV30 to TRBJ1-5; 7 positions agree with TRBD1. The J segment lost 0 bases and the V segment lost 8 bases, leaving 7 bases of the junction unmatched. The CDR3 is 14 residues long. Germline CDR1 is GTSNPN and CDR2 is SVGIG (reference sequence). The CDR3 DNA reads as TGTGCCGCCCAGACAGGGAATAGCAATCAGCCCCAGCATTTT. It specifies CAAQTGNSNQPQHF.

V gene TRBV28 combines with J gene TRBJ1-4, with D unresolved. The CDR3 runs to 11 residues. Trimming took off 6 bases at V and 3 bases at J, with 2 bases between the two ends. Germline values: CDR1 MDHEN, CDR2 SYDVKM. Here the CDR3 reads CASSSNEKLFF. As DNA, the CDR3 is TGTGCCAGCAGCTCTAATGAAAAACTGTTTTTT.

The rearrangement uses TRBV10-1 and TRBJ1-1, with TRBD1 matching 7 bases. Germline V lookup: CDR1 WNHNN, CDR2 SYGVQD (reference sequence). The V and J ends lost 6 bases and 5 bases, in that order; junction bases with no gene match: 6. The CDR3 totals 13 residues. The CDR3: CASSLQGNTEAFF. Written as DNA, the CDR3 is TGCGCCAGCAGCCTACAGGGGAATACTGAAGCTTTCTTT.

This clone showed up just once. This chain joins TRBV4-3 and TRBJ2-1, with TRBD2 matching 9 bases. The length of the CDR3 is 16 residues. Germline CDR1 is LGHNA and CDR2 is YSLEER. J was trimmed by 9 bases and V by 0 bases; bases with no gene match: 9. The CDR3 reads CASSQDLAAGGVEQFF. DNA of the CDR3: TGCGCCAGCAGCCAAGATCTCGCGGCGGGAGGGGTTGAGCAGTTCTTC.

The chain is built from TRBV10-2 and TRBJ2-7; weak D call: TRBD2 (5 bases). Trimming left V 4 bases short and J 2 bases short, with 9 bases between. This CDR3 has 13 amino acids. Germline loops: CDR1 WSHSY, CDR2 SAAADI. The CDR3 spells CASSGTRTYEQYF. For the CDR3, the DNA is TGCGCCAGCAGTGGGACTCGTACCTACGAGCAGTACTTC.

CDR3 residues: CASSSRDARLGYTF. The CDR3 DNA sequence: TGTGCCAGTAGTAGCCGGGACGCCCGGCTTGGCTACACCTTC. J is TRBJ1-2 and V is TRBV19; the D gene is possibly TRBD1 (5 bases). Germline V gene sequence: CDR1 LNHDA, CDR2 SQIVND (reference sequence). Trimming removed 4 bases from V and 7 bases from J, with 16 bases in between. This CDR3 comprises 14 residues. Together with reference TRBV19 and TRBJ1-2, the CDR3 gives the full variable domain: DGGITQSPKYLFRKEGQNVTLSCEQNLNHDAMYWYRQDPGQGLRLIYYSQIVNDFQKGDIAEGYSVSREKKESFPLTVTSAQKNPTAFYLCASSSRDARLGYTFGSGTRLTVV.

This sequence joins TRBV11-2 and TRBJ2-3, with D perhaps TRBD2 (6 bases). Germline V CDR1 and CDR2: SGHAT, FQNNGV. The CDR3 has 15 residues. The V gene lost 5 bases and the J gene lost 4 bases, with 16 bases spanning the gap. The CDR3 DNA is TGTGCCAGCAGCCCCTACGTTGGGGACTCAGATACGCAGTATTTT. It encodes CASSPYVGDSDTQYF.

Only a few counts were recorded for this clone. The sample holds other DNA sequences that translate to the same CDR3. V gene TRBV18 combines with J gene TRBJ2-7; 7 positions match TRBD2. The CDR3 contains 13 residues. V shed 6 bases and J 7 bases; nucleotides not matched to a gene: 9. Germline V CDR1 and CDR2: KGHSH, LQKENI. CDR3 nucleotide sequence: TGTGCCAGCTCGCCCGGGGAGGGCCGAGAGCAGTACTTC. Its protein is CASSPGEGREQYF.

The chain employs TRBV6-6 and TRBJ2-2; tentatively, D is TRBD1 (6 bases). Trimming stripped 5 bases from V and 5 bases from J, with 12 bases between. The CDR3 sequence is 14 residues long. CDR1 is MNHNY, CDR2 SVGAGI, per germline (reference sequence). CDR3 bases: TGTGCCAGCAGTCGACAGGTGGCAACCGGGGAGCTGTTTTTT. Translating gives CASSRQVATGELFF.

This rearrangement joins TRBV27 to TRBJ1-2; the match to TRBD1 covers 8 bases. Germline V gives CDR1 MNHEY, CDR2 SMNVEV (reference sequence). With 5 bases clipped from V and 5 bases from J, the junction kept 4 bases outside the gene matches. The CDR3 loop spans 13 amino acids. CDR3 amino acids: CASSAGGPYGYTF. The CDR3 DNA reads TGTGCCAGCAGTGCAGGGGGCCCATATGGCTACACCTTC.

The chain links TRBV6-5 to TRBJ2-3; D is possibly TRBD1 or TRBD2 (5 bases each). V lost 6 bases, J lost 11 bases, and 12 bases lay in between. The CDR3 covers 11 residues. The germline gives CDR1 MNHEY, CDR2 SVGAGI. This CDR3 is CASSREGLQYF. In DNA form, the CDR3 reads TGTGCCAGCAGCCGAGAGGGGTTGCAGTATTTT.

This clone appeared a single time. This chain links TRBV6-5 with TRBJ2-2, with TRBD2 as a possible D gene (6 bases). This CDR3 is built from 14 residues. The V end lost 7 bases, the J end lost 2 bases, and 11 bases lay between the germline ends. Germline lookup yields CDR1 MNHEY and CDR2 SVGAGI. The CDR3 DNA is TGTGCCAGCACCCCGGGACTTAACACCGGGGAGCTGTTTTTT. It yields the protein CASTPGLNTGELFF.

The chain employs TRBV7-9 and TRBJ2-3; 7 positions agree with TRBD2. Trimming took 5 bases from V and 4 from J; bases not matched to a gene: 12. CDR1 is SEHNR and CDR2 is FQNEAQ in the germline V gene (reference sequence). CDR3 length equals 16 residues. CDR3: CASSPEQGGWADTQYF. CDR3 DNA: TGTGCCAGCAGCCCTGAGCAGGGAGGGTGGGCAGATACGCAGTATTTT.

This rearrangement joins TRBV9 to TRBJ1-2, with D perhaps TRBD1 (6 bases). From germline, CDR1 is SGDLS and CDR2 YYNGEE. The CDR3 is 15 residues long. Trimming took 0 bases from V and 4 from J, leaving 13 bases between them. This CDR3 is CASSVGRQEVYGYTF. The CDR3 DNA follows: TGTGCCAGCAGCGTAGGACGACAGGAGGTCTATGGCTACACCTTC.

CDR3 sequence: CASSSGTAKGDTQYF. As DNA, the CDR3 is TGCGCCAGCAGCTCGGGGACAGCCAAGGGGGATACGCAGTATTTT. J is TRBJ2-3 and V is TRBV5-1, with 7 bases identical to TRBD1. Germline-derived CDR1 and CDR2 are SGHRS and YFSETQ. The CDR3 sequence is 15 residues long. Losses at the gene ends were 3 bases for V and 6 bases for J; bases not matched to a gene: 10.

CDR3: CASSSVGGVGTDTQYF. CDR3 nucleotide sequence: TGCGCCAGCAGCTCGGTCGGGGGAGTTGGCACAGATACGCAGTATTTT. V gene TRBV5-1 combines with J gene TRBJ2-3; tentative D call: TRBD2 (6 bases). Germline CDR1 SGHRS, CDR2 YFSETQ. Trimming took 3 bases from V and 1 from J, leaving 15 bases between them. The CDR3 loop spans 16 amino acids. The complete variable domain, with remaining parts taken from reference TRBV5-1 and TRBJ2-3, reads KAGVTQTPRYLIKTRGQQVTLSCSPISGHRSVSWYQQTPGQGLQFLFEYFSETQRNKGNFPGRFSGRQFSNSRSEMNVSTLELGDSALYLCASSSVGGVGTDTQYFGPGTRLTVL.

This rearrangement joins TRBV4-1 to TRBJ1-5, with 8 bases identical to TRBD1. The CDR3 has 17 residues. J was trimmed by 6 bases and V by 1 base; bases with no gene match: 11. Looked up from germline, CDR1 is MGHRA and CDR2 is YSYEKL. The DNA for the CDR3 is TGCGCCAGCAGCCAAGGGCAGGGGGCCGCCGTGGTTCAGCCCCAGCATTTT. It encodes CASSQGQGAAVVQPQHF.

V gene TRBV6-1 combines with J gene TRBJ1-3; D is unclear. V lost 4 bases and J 0 bases, leaving 13 bases between the germline ends. The CDR3 totals 16 residues. The germline V gene has CDR1 MNHNS and CDR2 SASEGT. CDR3 residues: CASSVFVASSGNTIYF. As DNA, the CDR3 is TGTGCCAGCAGTGTATTTGTGGCGAGCTCTGGAAACACCATATATTTT.